This is a list of T cell receptor beta chains from one sample in a study of CD8 T cells in Susac syndrome. A single record per CDR3 protein comes from TCRdb applying MiXCR to the immunoSEQ multiplex PCR reads. The table lists some 260,000 distinct CDR3 sequences, roughly 84% of them singletons. Source material: CD8+ T cells from PBMCs. The receptors shown here come from a human donor with multiple sclerosis. CDR3s include the opening cysteine and the closing phenylalanine or tryptophan. Fields, in order: clone size, D gene, V gene, J gene, CDR3 DNA, CDR3 protein. The D gene is left open where the match is weak. The size of a clone is reported for some rows only, either as once, few or many, or as a class for expanded clones.

size: NA
D: TRBD1
V: TRBV27
J: TRBJ1-5
DNA: TGTGCCCTCACCAAATACTTCCACTCCGGGACAGGGGGCGGACAGCCCCAGCATTTT
CDR3: CALTKYFHSGTGGGQPQHF

size: NA
D: NA
V: TRBV2
J: TRBJ1-5
DNA: TGTGCCAGCAAGGTTCGAGGGGAACAGCCCCAGCATTTT
CDR3: CASKVRGEQPQHF

size: NA
D: TRBD1
V: TRBV27
J: TRBJ2-7
DNA: TGTGCCAGCAGTATACCAGGGGGACCTGAATACGAGCAGTACTTC
CDR3: CASSIPGGPEYEQYF

size: few
D: TRBD2
V: TRBV11-2
J: TRBJ2-5
DNA: TGTGCCAGCAGCCCTAGCGGGAGGGAGACCCAGTACTTC
CDR3: CASSPSGRETQYF

size: NA
D: NA
V: TRBV30
J: TRBJ2-2
DNA: TGTGCCTGGAGCTCCCTATTAATGGGAAGGACCGGGGAGCTGTTTTTT
CDR3: CAWSSLLMGRTGELFF

size: NA
D: NA
V: TRBV19
J: TRBJ2-1
DNA: TGTGCCAGTAGTCCCCCGGGGCCTACCTACAATGAGCAGTTCTTC
CDR3: CASSPPGPTYNEQFF

size: NA
D: TRBD2
V: TRBV5-1
J: TRBJ2-7
DNA: TGCGCCAGCAGCTTTGGCCTTGCAGCCGGGACTACTACCTACGAGCAGTACTTC
CDR3: CASSFGLAAGTTTYEQYF

size: NA
D: TRBD2
V: TRBV5-4
J: TRBJ2-1
DNA: TGTGCCAGCAGCTCCCCGGGGGAGGGGCAATACAATGAGCAGTTCTTC
CDR3: CASSSPGEGQYNEQFF

size: NA
D: NA
V: TRBV4-2
J: TRBJ2-1
DNA: TGTGCCAGCAGCCAACTTCGGGACTTCGCCCGATTCTTC
CDR3: CASSQLRDFARFF

size: NA
D: NA
V: TRBV15
J: TRBJ2-2
DNA: TGTGCCACCAGCGGGGGTGTTGTGGCCGGGGAGCTGTTTTTT
CDR3: CATSGGVVAGELFF

size: NA
D: NA
V: TRBV5-5
J: TRBJ1-5
DNA: TGTGCCAGCAGCGCGGCGGGACGGAGCAATCAGCCCCAGCATTTT
CDR3: CASSAAGRSNQPQHF

size: once
D: NA
V: TRBV7-3
J: TRBJ2-4
DNA: TGTGCCAGCAGCCAGGAAACGGACCCCTTGTATAACATTCAGTACTTC
CDR3: CASSQETDPLYNIQYF

size: NA
D: TRBD1
V: TRBV29-1
J: TRBJ2-1
DNA: TGCAGCGCCCCCATCCGGGACAGACCCTACAATGAGCAGTTCTTC
CDR3: CSAPIRDRPYNEQFF

size: NA
D: NA
V: TRBV3-1
J: TRBJ2-7
DNA: TGTGCCAGCAGCCGCGGGGTCTCGCGGAATAACTTTCACGAGCAGTACTTC
CDR3: CASSRGVSRNNFHEQYF

size: NA
D: TRBD2
V: TRBV29-1
J: TRBJ2-1
DNA: TGCAGCGTTGGCCGGACTAGCAGATACAATGAGCAGTTCTTC
CDR3: CSVGRTSRYNEQFF

size: NA
D: NA
V: TRBV30
J: TRBJ1-5
DNA: TGTGCCTGCCTTCGAGATGGCTTAAGCAATCAGCCCCAGCATTTT
CDR3: CACLRDGLSNQPQHF

size: NA
D: NA
V: TRBV4-2
J: TRBJ1-4
DNA: TGTGCCAGCAGCCAAGCCGTTCAGGGTCGGTGGGAAAAACTGTTTTTT
CDR3: CASSQAVQGRWEKLFF

size: once
D: TRBD2
V: TRBV29-1
J: TRBJ2-1
DNA: TGCAGCGTTGAGGGTTCAGCGGGAGGGTCCTACAATGAGCAGTTCTTC
CDR3: CSVEGSAGGSYNEQFF

size: NA
D: TRBD1
V: TRBV6-5
J: TRBJ2-5
DNA: TGTGCCAGCAGTTTTTCCGGGACAGCGCTTCAAGAGACCCAGTACTTC
CDR3: CASSFSGTALQETQYF

size: NA
D: NA
V: TRBV27
J: TRBJ2-7
DNA: TGTGCCAGCAGTCTATCGGCGGGAACTAACCGCGAGCAGTACTTC
CDR3: CASSLSAGTNREQYF

size: NA
D: NA
V: TRBV27
J: TRBJ2-1
DNA: TGTGCCAGCAGTTTTGGGGAACGGGAGTTCTACAATGAGCAGTTCTTC
CDR3: CASSFGEREFYNEQFF

size: NA
D: TRBD1
V: TRBV12-5
J: TRBJ1-1
DNA: TGTGCTAGTGGTTTCGGGACAGGTATTGAAGCTTTCTTT
CDR3: CASGFGTGIEAFF

size: few
D: NA
V: TRBV6-1
J: TRBJ1-5
DNA: TGTGCCAGCAGCGGATCCCCTTTGGGCAATCAGCCCCAGCATTTT
CDR3: CASSGSPLGNQPQHF

size: NA
D: TRBD2
V: TRBV12-3/TRBV12-4
J: TRBJ2-1
DNA: TGTGCCAGCAGTCAAAGCGGGAGGGTCTTAAATGAGCAGTTCTTC
CDR3: CASSQSGRVLNEQFF

size: NA
D: NA
V: TRBV9
J: TRBJ2-4
DNA: TGTGACAGCAGCGTAGCCCCGGGGGCGGACATTCAGTACTTC
CDR3: CDSSVAPGADIQYF

size: NA
D: TRBD2
V: TRBV7-9
J: TRBJ2-1
DNA: TGTGCCAGCAGCTTACGGGGTGTAGGTAGCGGGAGTAATGAGCAGTTCTTC
CDR3: CASSLRGVGSGSNEQFF

size: NA
D: TRBD1
V: TRBV7-9
J: TRBJ1-1
DNA: TGTGCCAGCAGCTTGAAAGGGGGCGAAGGGTCTGAAGCTTTCTTT
CDR3: CASSLKGGEGSEAFF

size: NA
D: TRBD1
V: TRBV27
J: TRBJ1-5
DNA: TGTGCCAGCAGGGGGACAGGGGGCTTGAATCAGCCCCAGCATTTT
CDR3: CASRGTGGLNQPQHF

size: NA
D: TRBD2
V: TRBV29-1
J: TRBJ2-1
DNA: TGCAGCGTTGAAGGGACTAGCGGTATAAAATACAATGAGCAGTTCTTC
CDR3: CSVEGTSGIKYNEQFF

size: NA
D: NA
V: TRBV30
J: TRBJ1-2
DNA: TGTGCCTGGAGTGGAACTGGTAACCCCTATGGCTACACCTTC
CDR3: CAWSGTGNPYGYTF

size: NA
D: NA
V: TRBV2
J: TRBJ2-7
DNA: TGTGCCAGCAGTGACGGGTCAGCTTACGAGCAGTACTTC
CDR3: CASSDGSAYEQYF

size: NA
D: NA
V: TRBV28
J: TRBJ2-5
DNA: TGTGCCAGCAGTCCCGGGGCGACCCAGTACTTC
CDR3: CASSPGATQYF

size: NA
D: TRBD2
V: TRBV30
J: TRBJ2-3
DNA: TGTGCCTGGAGCGACCAGAGCGGGAGGGCCGAAGATACGCAGTATTTT
CDR3: CAWSDQSGRAEDTQYF